The 27 T cell receptor beta chains presented below share a single source sample, sequenced in a study of radiotherapy plus CTLA-4 blockade in lung cancer. The method was immunoSEQ multiplex PCR; TCRdb's version includes in-frame clones alone and lacks a portion of them. The sample consists of under 55,000 clones, around four fifths of them appearing once. The sample consisted of peripheral blood, taken from a patient treated with radiotherapy plus ipilimumab. These receptors were taken from a human donor with non-small cell lung cancer who had a partial response to radiotherapy plus ipilimumab.

The CDR3 nucleotides read TGTGCCAGCAGCTTAGCGGTGTCTAGCGGGATCTACGAGCAGTACTTC. It yields the protein CASSLAVSSGIYEQYF. The V call is TRBV7-2, the J call TRBJ2-7, with 9 bases fitting TRBD2. CDR1 is SGHTA and CDR2 is FQGNSA in the germline V gene. CDR3 length equals 16 residues. V dropped 0 bases and J dropped 3; count of bases not matched to a gene: 6.

The V gene is TRBV29-1, the J gene TRBJ1-1, with 7 bases matching TRBD1. With V trimmed by 1 base and J by 0 bases, 8 bases remained unmatched. The CDR3 consists of 16 residues. Germline-derived CDR1 and CDR2 are SQVTM and ANQGSEA. In nucleotides, the CDR3 is TGCAGCGTTGAAGTAGGTCAGGGGGTAATGAACACTGAAGCTTTCTTT. Amino acid sequence: CSVEVGQGVMNTEAFF.

The V gene is TRBV29-1, the J gene TRBJ2-7; 9 bases match TRBD1. Trimming took 6 bases from V and 2 from J; bases not matched to a gene: 2. CDR1 is SQVTM, CDR2 ANQGSEA, per germline. This CDR3 has 12 amino acids. The CDR3 region is CSVGTGPYEQYF. In DNA, the CDR3 is TGCAGCGTAGGGACAGGGCCCTACGAGCAGTACTTC.

V gene TRBV30 combines with J gene TRBJ1-3, with 8 bases that match TRBD1. The germline V gene has CDR1 GTSNPN and CDR2 SVGIG (reference sequence). The trim removed 5 bases at V and 2 bases at J, leaving 5 bases unmatched. The CDR3 consists of 14 residues. CDR3 residues: CAWGQGSAGNTIYF. The CDR3 nucleotides read TGTGCCTGGGGACAGGGATCGGCTGGAAACACCATATATTTT.

The chain employs TRBV14 and TRBJ2-7; D is uncertain. Germline V gene lookup returns CDR1 SGHDN and CDR2 FVKESK. Trimming removed 1 base from V and 7 bases from J, with 11 bases in between. The CDR3 is 13 amino acids. CDR3 DNA: TGTGCCAGCAGCCAAGTGAACACCGGGGAGCAGTACTTC. It translates to CASSQVNTGEQYF. Variable domain in full (rest from reference TRBV14 and TRBJ2-7): EAGVTQFPSHSVIEKGQTVTLRCDPISGHDNLYWYRRVMGKEIKFLLHFVKESKQDESGMPNNRFLAERTGGTYSTLKVQPAELEDSGVYFCASSQVNTGEQYFGPGTRLTVT.

This clone has only a few counts. J is TRBJ2-3 and V is TRBV2; TRBD2 might be the D (5 bases). Germline CDR1 reads SNHLY; CDR2 reads FYNNEI. This CDR3 is built from 14 residues. The V gene lost 0 bases and the J gene lost 3 bases, with 7 bases spanning the gap. The CDR3 spells CASSEAGNTDTQYF. The DNA for the CDR3 is TGTGCCAGCAGTGAAGCCGGGAATACAGATACGCAGTATTTT.

This clone was found once. The genes are TRBV11-3 and TRBJ2-7, with 8 nucleotides matching TRBD1. The CDR3 loop spans 14 amino acids. The germline V gene encodes CDR1 SGHNT and CDR2 YENEEA. J was trimmed by 5 bases and V by 5 bases; bases with no gene match: 8. CDR3 in amino acids: CASSRTGSSHEQYF. For the CDR3, the DNA is TGTGCCAGCAGCAGGACAGGGTCTTCCCACGAGCAGTACTTC.

As for this clone: Germline and junction disagree at one end, which may indicate a read error. The chain combines TRBV9 with TRBJ1-1; no definite D call. This CDR3 contains 8 residues. CDR1 is SGDLS and CDR2 is YYNGEE in the germline V gene. The CDR3 sequence: CASSVGPF. The CDR3 DNA is TGTGCCAGCAGCGTAGGGCCCTTT.

As DNA, the CDR3 is TGTGCCAGCAGCACATCTGGGGCCCACGAGCAGTACTTC. This codes for CASSTSGAHEQYF. This chain joins TRBV7-9 and TRBJ2-7; a weak D match, TRBD1 (5 bases). With 5 bases removed from V and 5 bases from J, the gap between germline ends came to 13 bases. The CDR3 is 13 residues long. The germline gives CDR1 SEHNR, CDR2 FQNEAQ (reference sequence).

V is TRBV7-9 and J is TRBJ2-5; TRBD2 might be the D (5 bases). This CDR3 contains 11 residues. Trimming removed 5 bases at V and 4 bases at J, with 5 bases between. Germline V CDR1 and CDR2: SEHNR, FQNEAQ (reference sequence). CDR3 loop: CASSEGETQYF. The CDR3 coding sequence is TGTGCCAGCAGCGAGGGAGAGACCCAGTACTTC.

The genes are TRBV7-2 and TRBJ2-5, with D tentatively TRBD2 (5 bases). V lost 1 base and J 2 bases, leaving 5 bases between the germline ends. The CDR3 totals 13 residues. The germline V gene encodes CDR1 SGHTA and CDR2 FQGNSA. The CDR3 region is CASSLGGQETQYF. As DNA, the CDR3 is TGTGCCAGCAGCTTAGGAGGGCAAGAGACCCAGTACTTC.

This clone was recorded once. The chain combines TRBV5-8 with TRBJ1-6; TRBD1 matches 8 bases. Unmatched junction bases numbered 11, after V lost 2 bases and J lost 7 bases. The CDR3 contains 17 residues. Germline V gives CDR1 SGHTS, CDR2 YDEGEE. This CDR3 is CASSFTQGAGRNSPLHF. CDR3 bases: TGTGCCAGCAGCTTCACGCAGGGGGCCGGCCGGAATTCACCCCTCCACTTT. Filled out from reference TRBV5-8 and TRBJ1-6, the complete variable domain reads EAGVTQSPTHLIKTRGQQATLRCSPISGHTSVYWYQQALGLGLQFLLWYDEGEERNRGNFPPRFSGRQFPNYSSELNVNALELEDSALYLCASSFTQGAGRNSPLHFGNGTRLTVT.

The chain employs TRBV6-5 and TRBJ2-7, with TRBD1 as a possible D gene (5 bases). Germline V gene sequence: CDR1 MNHEY, CDR2 SVGAGI. The ends were cut back, 2 bases at V and 7 bases at J, with 15 bases in the middle. The CDR3 spans 14 residues. The CDR3 reads CASSYAQTAREQYF. In DNA form, the CDR3 reads TGTGCCAGCAGTTACGCCCAGACAGCGAGGGAGCAGTACTTC.

The CDR3 here is CASSETYEQYF. As DNA, the CDR3 is TGTGCCAGCAGCGAGACCTACGAGCAGTACTTC. The rearrangement uses TRBV7-9 and TRBJ2-7; D ambiguous. The CDR3 length is 11 residues. V lost 5 bases and J 2 bases, leaving 4 bases between the germline ends. Germline CDR1 is SEHNR and CDR2 is FQNEAQ (reference sequence). The full variable domain, completed using reference TRBV7-9 and TRBJ2-7, is DTGVSQNPRHKITKRGQNVTFRCDPISEHNRLYWYRQTLGQGPEFLTYFQNEAQLEKSRLLSDRFSAERPKGSFSTLEIQRTEQGDSAMYLCASSETYEQYFGPGTRLTVT.

In the case of this clone: Other DNA sequences in this specimen translate into the identical CDR3. The J gene is TRBJ2-5, the V gene TRBV5-1; D is ambiguous. In germline, CDR1 is SGHRS, CDR2 YFSETQ. This CDR3 is 12 amino acids long. Trimming shortened V by 0 bases and J by 5 bases, and 5 bases separated the two germline ends. CDR3 nucleotide sequence: TGCGCCAGCAGCTTGGCGGGTGAGACCCAGTACTTC. It translates to CASSLAGETQYF.

The chain links TRBV13 to TRBJ2-7; 8 nucleotides match TRBD1. The length of the CDR3 is 14 residues. Germline CDR1 reads PRHDT; CDR2 reads FYEKMQ (reference sequence). Trimming removed 5 bases from V and 0 bases from J; junction bases left unmatched: 3. The CDR3 loop is CASSPGGRSYEQYF. As DNA, the CDR3 is TGTGCCAGCAGCCCAGGGGGCCGCTCCTACGAGCAGTACTTC.

This clone was counted only a few times. The chain has TRBV10-3 and TRBJ2-7, with 9 bases identical to TRBD1. CDR3 length equals 14 residues. V lost 11 bases and J lost 3; bases outside the gene matches: 11. Germline CDR1 and CDR2: ENHRY and SYGVKD. CDR3 amino acids: CAATSGQGNYEQYF. The CDR3 bases are TGTGCCGCCACATCGGGACAGGGAAACTACGAGCAGTACTTC.

The chain has TRBV2 and TRBJ2-7; D is perhaps TRBD1 (5 bases). This CDR3 spans 14 amino acids. Trimming stripped 4 bases from V and 5 bases from J, with 15 bases between. Germline V gene lookup returns CDR1 SNHLY and CDR2 FYNNEI. Written as DNA, the CDR3 is TGTGCCAGCAGTGGAAGGGGCCTTTTCCACGAGCAGTACTTC. This gives the protein CASSGRGLFHEQYF. Together with reference TRBV2 and TRBJ2-7, the CDR3 gives the full variable domain: EPEVTQTPSHQVTQMGQEVILRCVPISNHLYFYWYRQILGQKVEFLVSFYNNEISEKSEIFDDQFSVERPDGSNFTLKIRSTKLEDSAMYFCASSGRGLFHEQYFGPGTRLTVT.

This chain links TRBV5-1 with TRBJ2-7, with D maybe TRBD1 (6 bases). This CDR3 region has 14 residues. Germline V lookup: CDR1 SGHRS, CDR2 YFSETQ. The ends were cut back, 4 bases at V and 5 bases at J, with 16 bases in the middle. In nucleotides, the CDR3 is TGCGCCAGCAGCCCCGGCAGGGGTGGGGACGAGCAGTACTTC. It codes for CASSPGRGGDEQYF.

The gene calls are TRBV5-1 and TRBJ1-6; weak D call: TRBD1 (6 bases). V was trimmed by 0 bases and J by 10 bases, leaving 14 bases between them. The length of the CDR3 is 15 residues. Germline CDR1 SGHRS, CDR2 YFSETQ. The CDR3 loop reads CASSLEGEGFSPLHF. CDR3 DNA sequence: TGCGCCAGCAGCTTGGAGGGGGAGGGTTTCTCACCCCTCCACTTT.

The rearrangement joins TRBV5-1 to TRBJ1-2; a weak D match, TRBD1 (5 bases). The V end was cut by 2 bases, the J end by 4 bases, with 9 bases between. CDR1 is SGHRS, CDR2 YFSETQ, per germline. This CDR3 comprises 13 residues. CDR3 DNA sequence: TGCGCCAGCAGCTTTGACAGTACCTATGGCTACACCTTC. Translating it yields CASSFDSTYGYTF. Full variable domain (missing parts from reference TRBV5-1 and TRBJ1-2): KAGVTQTPRYLIKTRGQQVTLSCSPISGHRSVSWYQQTPGQGLQFLFEYFSETQRNKGNFPGRFSGRQFSNSRSEMNVSTLELGDSALYLCASSFDSTYGYTFGSGTRLTVV.

The J gene is TRBJ2-1, the V gene TRBV9, with a tentative D call TRBD1 (5 bases). This CDR3 comprises 15 residues. V lost 0 bases to trimming and J lost 6 bases, with 13 bases between them. CDR1 and CDR2 (germline): SGDLS, YYNGEE. The DNA of the CDR3 is TGTGCCAGCAGCGTAGAGGGGCATAGAGGCAATGAGCAGTTCTTC. This codes for CASSVEGHRGNEQFF.

This sequence joins TRBV6-1 and TRBJ1-1, with 10 positions matching TRBD1. The CDR3 is made up of 18 amino acids. Germline V lookup: CDR1 MNHNS, CDR2 SASEGT. J was trimmed by 1 base and V by 3 bases; bases with no gene match: 11. CDR3 nucleotides: TGTGCCAGCAGTGAGGGGACAGGGGTGGGGCTGGGGAACACTGAAGCTTTCTTT. This encodes CASSEGTGVGLGNTEAFF.

V is TRBV9 and J is TRBJ1-1, with 8 positions matching TRBD1. Germline V gene data show CDR1 as SGDLS and CDR2 as YYNGEE. V was pared by 0 bases and J by 4 bases, with 2 bases of the junction left unmatched. The CDR3 runs to 14 residues. The CDR3 region has the DNA TGTGCCAGCAGCGTAGTGGACAGGGTCACTGAAGCTTTCTTT. This encodes CASSVVDRVTEAFF.

This sequence joins TRBV7-8 and TRBJ1-4, with a tentative D call TRBD1 (5 bases). The CDR3 consists of 14 residues. Germline CDR1 and CDR2: SGHVS and FQNEAQ. Trimming shortened V by 1 base and J by 8 bases, and 11 bases separated the two germline ends. The CDR3 sequence is CASSLGGRVEKLFF. The CDR3 region has the DNA TGTGCCAGCAGCTTAGGGGGGAGGGTCGAAAAACTGTTTTTT.

The chain uses TRBV29-1 and TRBJ1-2; tentative D call: TRBD1 (5 bases). The CDR3 is 11 amino acids. The V gene's germline CDR1 is SQVTM and CDR2 ANQGSEA. V lost 5 bases and J lost 8, with 12 bases in between. The DNA for the CDR3 is TGCAGCGTTTTGGACACGTGGGGCTACACCTTC. It is translated as CSVLDTWGYTF.

This rearrangement joins TRBV7-2 to TRBJ2-4; 13 nucleotides align to TRBD2. The V segment lost 5 bases and the J segment 2 bases; nucleotides outside the gene matches: 9. This CDR3 has 18 amino acids. Germline lookup yields CDR1 SGHTA and CDR2 FQGNSA. The CDR3 bases are TGTGCCAGCAGCCAGACTAGCGGGGGGTCGGTGACCAAAAACATTCAGTACTTC. This codes for CASSQTSGGSVTKNIQYF.